This T cell receptor beta chain derives from a study of blood T cell repertoires in COVID-19. As for the study in general: The samples span acute and convalescent COVID-19 from the United States, Italy and Spain. T cells, B-cell-depleted T cells, or PBMCs supplied cDNA or gDNA.

In the original processing: Amplified reference gene primers provided the basis for estimating nucleated cell counts. The repertoire was sequenced with immunoSEQ multiplex PCR; TCRdb's copy has only in-frame clones and lacks some. That table supplies the V and J calls and clone size; D and trimming were determined from the DNA. Of approximately 100,000 clones listed, over 75% are singletons. The source of this sequence is an elderly woman with acute or convalescent COVID-19. The sample comprised peripheral blood.

The CDR3 reads CASSLLQGTGTSGGPHSYNEQFF. Here the CDR3 DNA reads TGTGCCAGCAGCCTGCTACAGGGGACCGGGACTAGCGGGGGCCCCCACTCCTACAATGAGCAGTTCTTC. The V gene is TRBV3-1 (or the pseudogene TRBV3-2), the J gene TRBJ2-1, with TRBD2 matching over 14 bases. This CDR3 contains 23 residues. After removal of 4 bases from V and 0 bases from J, the junction contained 20 bases not matched to a gene. Germline CDR1 reads LGHDT; CDR2 reads YNNKEL (reference sequence).